This T cell receptor beta chain was identified in a study of shared clonotypes between healthy human individuals. Study background: Donors were two women and a few men aged 18 to 49. Points from the study as a whole: A limitation of the genetic and exposure-history diversity represented arose from few donors.

A word on this clone: Antigen: not known.

Germline loops: CDR1 SGHVS, CDR2 FNYEAQ. Losses at the gene ends were 5 bases for V and 4 bases for J; bases not matched to a gene: 6. The CDR3 length is 14 residues. Profiling relied on immunoSEQ multiplex PCR, and the TCRdb table lists in-frame clones only, not all of them. Of approximately 500,000 clones in the sample, around 74% were seen once. Specimen: PBMCs. The origin of this receptor is a woman in her thirties or forties in good health. Some clones in this sample may be carry-over from other donors' samples. This chain connects TRBV7-6 to TRBJ1-2; the match to TRBD1 covers 8 bases. CDR3 amino acids: CASSPDDRGYGYTF. Here the CDR3 DNA reads TGTGCCAGCAGCCCGGACGACAGGGGCTATGGCTACACCTTC.